This TCR beta chain was profiled in a study of identical twins. Findings of the study overall: Clonotypes of the beta chain that were abundant in cord blood carried fewer insertions (memory repertoires showed none). Conclusions leaned on cross-sectional statistical analysis and did not track the same donors over time.

All donors were healthy, and all were Caucasian. This clonotype was detected a few times. The antigen remains undetermined. It was template switching that added a universal primer site, and there were unique molecular identifiers on the cDNA. Each CDR3 protein gets one entry after TCRdb re-called the 5' RACE reads with MiXCR. Of about 530,000 distinct CDR3 sequences listed, around 22% are singletons. The length of the CDR3 is 15 residues. CDR1 is SGHRS, CDR2 YFSETQ, per germline. With 0 bases removed from V and 0 bases from J, the gap between germline ends came to 7 bases. These data also formed part of another study, on yellow fever vaccine responses in identical twins.

The V call is TRBV5-1, the J call TRBJ2-1; D is uncertain. What was sequenced was CD4+ T cells sorted from blood. This TCR was recovered from a woman between 18 and 30 years old in good health. The CDR3 DNA sequence: TGCGCCAGCAGCTTGGAACCCATCTCCTACAATGAGCAGTTCTTC. This translates into CASSLEPISYNEQFF.